The 20 T cell receptor beta chains presented below share a single source sample, sequenced in a study of shared clonotypes between healthy human individuals. Data came from immunoSEQ multiplex PCR; TCRdb stores just in-frame clones and leaves some out. Of fewer than 550,000 clones in the sample, 60% to 80% are singletons; the top ten hold under 15%. The sample consisted of PBMCs. These receptors were obtained from a woman aged 40 to 50 in good health. Some clones in this sample may be carry-over from other donors' samples.

This clone has only a few counts. The chain couples TRBV4-2 to TRBJ1-4; D gene uncertain. Germline V CDR1 and CDR2: LGHNA, YNFKEQ. The CDR3 has 17 residues. V was shortened by 4 bases and J by 8 bases, with 23 bases between the two germline ends. The CDR3 loop reads CASSLGSRSMILEKLFF. CDR3 coding DNA: TGTGCCAGCAGCCTTGGCAGCCGATCAATGATATTAGAAAAACTGTTTTTT.

The gene calls are TRBV14 and TRBJ1-1; 7 bases map to TRBD1. This CDR3 is built from 16 residues. CDR1 and CDR2 (germline): SGHDN, FVKESK. The V gene end was trimmed by 4 bases and the J gene end by 0 bases; junction bases not matched to a gene: 8. CDR3 coding DNA: TGTGCCAGCAGCCCACGACAGGGCGCCTTGAACACTGAAGCTTTCTTT. As protein: CASSPRQGALNTEAFF.

The CDR3 DNA sequence: TGTGCCAGCAGCTTGACTAGCGGGAGTATCGATGAGCAGTTCTTC. Translated, it gives CASSLTSGSIDEQFF. This chain links TRBV5-4 with TRBJ2-1; 11 bases agree with TRBD2. Trimming cost V 1 base and J 8 bases; bases outside gene matches: 5. CDR3 size: 15 residues. Germline V gene data show CDR1 as SGHNT and CDR2 as YYREEE (reference sequence).

The chain uses TRBV12-5 and TRBJ2-2; 7 bases are a match to TRBD1. The CDR3 sequence is 15 residues long. The germline V gene encodes CDR1 LGHNT and CDR2 FRNRAP. V gave up 6 bases and J gave up 2 bases; unmatched junction bases: 6. CDR3: CASGRDSPNTGELFF. The CDR3 coding sequence is TGTGCTAGTGGACGGGACAGCCCCAACACCGGGGAGCTGTTTTTT.

This chain links TRBV28 with TRBJ2-7; D is undetermined. The CDR3 length is 12 residues. CDR1 MDHEN and CDR2 SYDVKM come from the germline V gene. V lost 3 bases, J lost 2 bases, and 5 bases lay in between. The CDR3 here is CASSLLTYEQYF. The DNA of the CDR3 is TGTGCCAGCAGTTTGTTGACCTACGAGCAGTACTTC. Complete variable domain (other parts from reference TRBV28 and TRBJ2-7): DVKVTQSSRYLVKRTGEKVFLECVQDMDHENMFWYRQDPGLGLRLIYFSYDVKMKEKGDIPEGYSVSREKKERFSLILESASTNQTSMYLCASSLLTYEQYFGPGTRLTVT.

The CDR3 DNA reads TGTGCCAGCAGCTTAGGATCTTTGGAGACCCAGTACTTC. It specifies CASSLGSLETQYF. V and J are TRBV7-9 and TRBJ2-5; D call uncertain. Trimming pared 1 base from V and 5 bases from J, leaving 8 bases between. The CDR3 sequence is 13 residues long. CDR1 is SEHNR and CDR2 is FQNEAQ in the germline V gene (reference sequence).

V and J are TRBV30 and TRBJ2-3; 7 bases fit TRBD1. The germline V gene has CDR1 GTSNPN and CDR2 SVGIG (reference sequence). V lost 5 bases to trimming and J lost 1 base; unmatched junction nucleotides: 9. This CDR3 contains 15 residues. The DNA for the CDR3 is TGTGCCTGGGGGTTCCACAGGGGAGGCACAGATACGCAGTATTTT. As protein: CAWGFHRGGTDTQYF.

In the case of this clone: This likely reflects a read error, since a far larger clone is one base away. This sample also contains other DNA sequences that code for the same CDR3. J is TRBJ1-1 and V is TRBV2, with 10 bases lining up with TRBD1. Germline V CDR1 and CDR2: SNHLY, FYNNEI. CDR3 size: 15 residues. CDR3 bases: TGTGCAAGCAGTGAATGGGACAGGGGCTCTCCTGAAGCTTTCTTT. Protein sequence: CASSEWDRGSPEAFF.

The chain links TRBV29-1 to TRBJ1-2; D unclear. The length of the CDR3 is 13 residues. Germline V gene data show CDR1 as SQVTM and CDR2 as ANQGSEA. The V end was cut by 6 bases, the J end by 4 bases, with 15 bases between. The CDR3 here is CSVRPQDLYGYTF. The CDR3 DNA reads TGCAGCGTCCGTCCCCAGGACCTCTATGGCTACACCTTC.

The chain links TRBV7-8 to TRBJ2-1; 10 positions agree with TRBD2. J lost 0 bases, V lost 5 bases, and 7 bases had no gene match. Germline V gene sequence: CDR1 SGHVS, CDR2 FQNEAQ. The CDR3 has 17 residues. CDR3 bases: TGTGCCAGCAGCCTCCGGACTAGCGGTAGCTCCTACAATGAGCAGTTCTTC. As protein: CASSLRTSGSSYNEQFF.

The chain couples TRBV5-5 to TRBJ2-5, with D possibly TRBD1 on 5 matching bases. The V gene's germline CDR1 is SGHKS and CDR2 YYEKEE (reference sequence). The CDR3 sequence is 16 residues long. Trimming removed 4 bases from V and 2 bases from J, with 18 bases in between. The CDR3 spells CASSLTTRVVQETQYF. In DNA, the CDR3 is TGTGCCAGCAGCCTAACCACCAGGGTAGTTCAAGAGACCCAGTACTTC.

The chain is built from TRBV18 and TRBJ2-7, with 8 bases identical to TRBD2. The germline V gene encodes CDR1 KGHSH and CDR2 LQKENI. The V segment lost 5 bases and the J segment 7 bases; nucleotides outside the gene matches: 10. The CDR3 is 14 residues long. The CDR3 region is CASSSLAGSWEQYF. The CDR3 DNA is TGTGCCAGCTCATCTTTAGCGGGAAGCTGGGAGCAGTACTTC.

The rearrangement joins TRBV7-9 to TRBJ2-7, with 8 bases identical to TRBD2. This CDR3 has 16 residues. With V trimmed by 1 base and J by 4 bases, 9 bases remained unmatched. Germline CDR1 SEHNR, CDR2 FQNEAQ (reference sequence). DNA of the CDR3: TGTGCCAGCAGCTTAGGGTCGGGGACTAGTAGGTACGAGCAGTACTTC. This encodes CASSLGSGTSRYEQYF.

The chain recombines TRBV6-5 with TRBJ1-1; D perhaps matches TRBD1 (6 bases). The ends were cut back, 5 bases at V and 4 bases at J, with 14 bases in the middle. Germline CDR1 is MNHEY and CDR2 is SVGAGI. The CDR3 is 14 residues long. The chain's CDR3 is CASSGITGSTEAFF. In DNA, the CDR3 is TGTGCCAGCAGTGGAATTACAGGGAGCACTGAAGCTTTCTTT.

This sequence joins TRBV4-2 and TRBJ1-2; D is perhaps TRBD1 (5 bases). CDR3 size: 15 residues. V dropped 4 bases and J dropped 4 bases, with 16 bases sitting between them. Germline CDR1 LGHNA, CDR2 YNFKEQ. DNA of the CDR3: TGTGCCAGCAGCCTTCCTGGGGGGGATATCTATGGCTACACCTTC. Its translation: CASSLPGGDIYGYTF.

This rearrangement joins TRBV7-3 to TRBJ2-3; D is unclear. The germline V and J ends were trimmed by 3 bases and 5 bases, with 9 bases remaining between them. The CDR3 sequence is 13 residues long. The germline gives CDR1 SGHTA, CDR2 FQGTGA. CDR3 region: CASSFNPRDTQYF. CDR3 coding DNA: TGTGCCAGCAGCTTTAACCCCAGAGATACGCAGTATTTT. The whole variable domain, filled in from reference TRBV7-3 and TRBJ2-3, reads GAGVSQTPSNKVTEKGKYVELRCDPISGHTALYWYRQSLGQGPEFLIYFQGTGAADDSGLPNDRFFAVRPEGSVSTLKIQRTERGDSAVYLCASSFNPRDTQYFGPGTRLTVL.

The rearrangement links TRBV5-4 to TRBJ2-1, with 8 positions matching TRBD2. CDR3 length: 14 amino acids. The ends lost 2 bases at V and 7 bases at J; junction bases unmatched: 5. Germline-derived CDR1 and CDR2 are SGHNT and YYREEE (reference sequence). The CDR3 DNA sequence: TGTGCCAGCAGCTTAGCGGGAGTTTATAATGAGCAGTTCTTC. Protein sequence: CASSLAGVYNEQFF.

V gene TRBV9 combines with J gene TRBJ2-3, with 12 bases identical to TRBD2. The CDR3 has 18 amino acids. V shed 0 bases and J 3 bases; nucleotides not matched to a gene: 8. Germline CDR1 is SGDLS and CDR2 is YYNGEE. In DNA, the CDR3 is TGTGCCAGCAGCGTAGAACTAGCGGGAGGTTGGGGGACAGATACGCAGTATTTT. Protein sequence: CASSVELAGGWGTDTQYF.

The genes are TRBV6-1 and TRBJ1-3, with D uncertain. The CDR3 is made up of 14 amino acids. From germline, CDR1 is MNHNS and CDR2 SASEGT. Trimming cost V 7 bases and J 0 bases, with 10 bases left between them. The CDR3 protein is CASNPTRSGNTIYF. Here the CDR3 DNA reads TGTGCCAGCAACCCGACCCGCTCTGGAAACACCATATATTTT.

V usage is TRBV9 and J usage is TRBJ2-3; D unresolved. With 4 bases removed from V and 0 bases from J, the gap between germline ends came to 9 bases. The CDR3 length is 14 residues. CDR1 and CDR2 from the germline V gene are SGDLS and YYNGEE. The CDR3 bases are TGTGCCAGCAGCCGACTGACTAGCACAGATACGCAGTATTTT. It specifies CASSRLTSTDTQYF.